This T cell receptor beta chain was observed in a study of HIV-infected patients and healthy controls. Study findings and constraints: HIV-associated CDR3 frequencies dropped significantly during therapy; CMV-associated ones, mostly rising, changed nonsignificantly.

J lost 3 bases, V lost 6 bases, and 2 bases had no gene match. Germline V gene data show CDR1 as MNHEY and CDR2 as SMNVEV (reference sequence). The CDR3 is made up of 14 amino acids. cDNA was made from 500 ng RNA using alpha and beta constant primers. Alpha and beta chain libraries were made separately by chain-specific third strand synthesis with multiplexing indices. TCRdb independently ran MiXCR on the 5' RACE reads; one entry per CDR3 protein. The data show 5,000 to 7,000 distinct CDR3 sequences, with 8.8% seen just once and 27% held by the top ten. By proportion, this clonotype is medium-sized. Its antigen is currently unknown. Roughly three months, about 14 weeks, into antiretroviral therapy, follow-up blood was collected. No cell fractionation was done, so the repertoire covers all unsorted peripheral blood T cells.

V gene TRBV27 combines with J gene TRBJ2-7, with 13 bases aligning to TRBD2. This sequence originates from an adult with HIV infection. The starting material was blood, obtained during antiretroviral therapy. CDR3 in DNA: TGTGCCAGCAGGGGACTAGCGGGACGCTACGAGCAGTACTTC. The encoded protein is CASRGLAGRYEQYF.